The next 2 T cell receptor beta chains were all read from a single sample in a study of Graves' ophthalmopathy and Graves' hyperthyroidism. Researchers took RNA transcripts and amplified TCR beta CDR3 regions from them. First-round RT-PCR relied on HTBI primers, and a second-round multiplex PCR came next. TCRdb analysed the multiplex PCR reads with MiXCR anew, one entry per CDR3 protein. The data hold 560,000 or so distinct CDR3 sequences, with approximately 37% observed a single time. The specimen was peripheral blood or thyroid tissue (not recorded which). The receptors stem from an adult man with Graves' hyperthyroidism.

This clonotype has a handful of counts. This sequence joins TRBV5-5 and TRBJ1-2; 10 nucleotides agree with TRBD1. Germline CDR1 SGHKS, CDR2 YYEKEE (reference sequence). The V and J ends lost 4 bases and 8 bases, in that order; junction bases with no gene match: 14. CDR3 length: 16 amino acids. In DNA form, the CDR3 reads TGTGCCAGCAGCCAAAAAGTCGGGACAGGGGACTTCGGCTACACCTTC. It yields the protein CASSQKVGTGDFGYTF.

This clonotype was picked up many times. The chain is built from TRBV7-2 and TRBJ1-1, with a possible D match to TRBD1 (5 bases). The CDR3 is 15 residues long. In germline, CDR1 is SGHTA, CDR2 FQGNSA. The V end was cut by 1 base, the J end by 5 bases, with 14 bases between. In DNA form, the CDR3 reads TGTGCCAGCAGCTTAGGGATAGGGGCGTATACTGAAGCTTTCTTT. As protein: CASSLGIGAYTEAFF. The full variable domain, rest sourced from reference TRBV7-2 and TRBJ1-1, is GAGVSQSPSNKVTEKGKDVELRCDPISGHTALYWYRQSLGQGLEFLIYFQGNSAPDKSGLPSDRFSAERTGGSVSTLTIQRTQQEDSAVYLCASSLGIGAYTEAFFGQGTRLTVV.